The next 29 T cell receptor beta chains were all read from a single sample in a study of T cells expressing NK-cell markers. TCRdb processed the 5' RACE reads again and assigns one entry to each CDR3 protein, with no DNA. The sample's table shows about 460,000 distinct CDR3 sequences. What was sequenced was blood T cells: a sorted CD56 or NKG2C T cell subset, CD4+ or CD8+ T cells, or bulk PBMC T cells (not recorded which). These receptors all stem from a woman between 45 and 60 years old in good health.

The rearrangement uses TRBV5-4 and TRBJ2-1. This CDR3 has 11 amino acids. Germline values: CDR1 SGHNT, CDR2 YYREEE (reference sequence). This CDR3 is CASRLDNEQFF.

The chain couples TRBV10-3 to TRBJ2-1; TCRdb indicates TRBD2, and absent DNA this call remains unverified. This CDR3 has 15 amino acids. Germline V gene sequence: CDR1 ENHRY, CDR2 SYGVKD. CDR3 loop: CAISEVAGGLNEQFF.

V is TRBV7-8 and J is TRBJ1-1; TCRdb lists TRBD1, though no DNA is available to test this call. Germline lookup yields CDR1 SGHVS and CDR2 FQNEAQ. This CDR3 is 17 amino acids long. The CDR3 sequence is CASSRGGGAGMHTEAFF.

The chain links TRBV25-1 to TRBJ1-2. The CDR3 runs 14 residues. Germline V gene data show CDR1 as MGHDK and CDR2 as SYGVNS. CDR3 residues: CASKDSTDPYGYTF.

V and J are TRBV12-3 or TRBV12-4 and TRBJ1-4; the D call from TCRdb, TRBD1, cannot be confirmed without DNA. The CDR3 consists of 17 residues. Here the CDR3 reads CASSLEGGTGSNEKLFF.

J is TRBJ2-5 and V is TRBV20-1; absent DNA, TCRdb's TRBD2 call cannot be checked. The CDR3 spans 16 residues. Germline loops: CDR1 DFQATT, CDR2 SNEGSKA (reference sequence). The CDR3 protein is CSARRTSGIGTGTQYF.

The chain couples TRBV7-9 to TRBJ1-2. Germline V gives CDR1 SEHNR, CDR2 FQNEAQ (reference sequence). This CDR3 region has 15 residues. The CDR3 protein is CASSLGQEKLYGYTF. Combining the CDR3 with reference TRBV7-9 and TRBJ1-2 gives the whole variable domain DTGVSQNPRHKITKRGQNVTFRCDPISEHNRLYWYRQTLGQGPEFLTYFQNEAQLEKSRLLSDRFSAERPKGSFSTLEIQRTEQGDSAMYLCASSLGQEKLYGYTFGSGTRLTVV.

This chain connects TRBV10-3 to TRBJ2-3. Looked up from germline, CDR1 is ENHRY and CDR2 is SYGVKD. The CDR3 has 12 residues. CDR3 protein: CAISEGSPKGYF.

The CDR3 loop reads CASRKGNAEKLFF. V is TRBV2 and J is TRBJ1-4. The CDR3 has 13 residues. In germline, CDR1 is SNHLY, CDR2 FYNNEI.

V gene TRBV29-1 combines with J gene TRBJ2-2; TCRdb returns TRBD1, unconfirmable since there is no DNA. The CDR3 consists of 15 residues. The germline gives CDR1 SQVTM, CDR2 ANQGSEA. CDR3 sequence: CSARGQVGPTGELFF.

The chain uses TRBV7-9 and TRBJ2-5; TCRdb lists TRBD1, though no DNA is available to test this call. The CDR3 runs to 16 residues. CDR1 and CDR2 from the germline V gene are SEHNR and FQNEAQ (reference sequence). The CDR3 spells CASSPSHTTGQETQYF.

J is TRBJ2-2 and V is TRBV7-9; as DNA is missing, the TRBD1 call by TCRdb cannot be tested. The CDR3 runs to 15 residues. CDR1 SEHNR and CDR2 FQNEAQ come from the germline V gene (reference sequence). CDR3 loop: CASSPLAGDAGELFF. Looking up the rest from reference TRBV7-9 and TRBJ2-2 gives the full variable domain: DTGVSQNPRHKITKRGQNVTFRCDPISEHNRLYWYRQTLGQGPEFLTYFQNEAQLEKSRLLSDRFSAERPKGSFSTLEIQRTEQGDSAMYLCASSPLAGDAGELFFGEGSRLTVL.

The chain joins TRBV10-3 to TRBJ2-1. Germline loops: CDR1 ENHRY, CDR2 SYGVKD. CDR3 size: 14 residues. CDR3 sequence: CAISESWSDNEQFF.

CDR3 residues: CASSPRNSGGLNNEQFF. The chain links TRBV7-6 to TRBJ2-1; the TCRdb D gene call, TRBD2, has no DNA to confirm it. Germline values: CDR1 SGHVS, CDR2 FNYEAQ. CDR3 size: 17 residues. The full variable domain, rest sourced from reference TRBV7-6 and TRBJ2-1, is GAGVSQSPRYKVTKRGQDVALRCDPISGHVSLYWYRQALGQGPEFLTYFNYEAQQDKSGLPNDRFSAERPEGSISTLTIQRTEQRDSAMYRCASSPRNSGGLNNEQFFGPGTRLTVL.

The chain couples TRBV20-1 to TRBJ2-1; TCRdb picks TRBD1, but there is no DNA to check that call. Germline V CDR1 and CDR2: DFQATT, SNEGSKA (reference sequence). This CDR3 has 14 amino acids. CDR3 protein: CSARGQGMVNEQFF.

The chain carries TRBV7-7 and TRBJ2-1; as DNA is missing, the TRBD1 call by TCRdb cannot be tested. This CDR3 is built from 14 residues. Germline CDR1 SSHAT, CDR2 FNYEAQ (reference sequence). The CDR3 sequence: CASSPDRTYNEQFF.

The CDR3: CASSYSPGGYTF. The chain couples TRBV6-5 to TRBJ1-2; TCRdb reports TRBD1, a call that lacks DNA to check it against. There are 12 residues in the CDR3. Germline V gene sequence: CDR1 MNHEY, CDR2 SVGAGI.

This chain connects TRBV20-1 to TRBJ2-1; there is no DNA to check the TCRdb D call of TRBD1. This CDR3 contains 15 residues. Germline CDR1 and CDR2: DFQATT and SNEGSKA (reference sequence). The CDR3 spells CSATPLGTSYNEQFF.

V usage is TRBV11-2 and J usage is TRBJ1-2; without DNA, the TCRdb call of TRBD1 cannot be checked. The length of the CDR3 is 15 residues. CDR1 is SGHAT, CDR2 FQNNGV, per germline. CDR3 region: CASSFRTGGVEGYTF.

This rearrangement joins TRBV2 to TRBJ1-2; TCRdb returns TRBD1, unconfirmable since there is no DNA. Germline V gives CDR1 SNHLY, CDR2 FYNNEI. This CDR3 spans 14 amino acids. CDR3 amino acids: CASIMGTGRYGYTF.

The rearrangement links TRBV4-2 to TRBJ2-2; the D call from TCRdb, TRBD2, cannot be confirmed without DNA. The germline V gene has CDR1 LGHNA and CDR2 YNFKEQ. The CDR3 totals 17 residues. CDR3 region: CASSQEKTGGHTGELFF.

V usage is TRBV12-3 or TRBV12-4 and J usage is TRBJ2-2. The CDR3 covers 14 residues. The CDR3 loop reads CASRKQTNTGELFF.

The V gene is TRBV12-3 or TRBV12-4, the J gene TRBJ1-3. This CDR3 is 13 amino acids long. The CDR3 loop is CASSLKAGNTIYF.

V and J are TRBV5-1 and TRBJ2-1; TCRdb's D call of TRBD2 is untestable without DNA. CDR1 is SGHRS, CDR2 YFSETQ, per germline. This CDR3 spans 16 amino acids. The CDR3 here is CASSLMGLAPNNEQFF. Drawing the rest from reference TRBV5-1 and TRBJ2-1, the complete variable domain is KAGVTQTPRYLIKTRGQQVTLSCSPISGHRSVSWYQQTPGQGLQFLFEYFSETQRNKGNFPGRFSGRQFSNSRSEMNVSTLELGDSALYLCASSLMGLAPNNEQFFGPGTRLTVL.

The chain combines TRBV5-1 with TRBJ2-7; as DNA is missing, the TRBD1 call by TCRdb cannot be tested. Germline V gene lookup returns CDR1 SGHRS and CDR2 YFSETQ. CDR3 length: 16 amino acids. The CDR3 region is CASSLVSGGVEYEQYF. The whole variable domain, filled in from reference TRBV5-1 and TRBJ2-7, reads KAGVTQTPRYLIKTRGQQVTLSCSPISGHRSVSWYQQTPGQGLQFLFEYFSETQRNKGNFPGRFSGRQFSNSRSEMNVSTLELGDSALYLCASSLVSGGVEYEQYFGPGTRLTVT.

This chain links TRBV5-1 with TRBJ1-6; lacking DNA, the TRBD1 call made by TCRdb goes unchecked. Germline assignment: CDR1 SGHRS and CDR2 YFSETQ. This CDR3 is built from 13 residues. The CDR3: CASSNRGNSPLHF.

The chain combines TRBV3-1 with TRBJ2-5. The CDR3 loop spans 15 amino acids. Germline lookup yields CDR1 LGHDT and CDR2 YNNKEL (reference sequence). The CDR3 loop is CASSQAWTAQETQYF.

The rearrangement links TRBV5-1 to TRBJ2-1; TCRdb's D call, TRBD1, is unchecked because there is no DNA. Germline CDR1 reads SGHRS; CDR2 reads YFSETQ. The CDR3 is made up of 13 amino acids. The CDR3 loop reads CASSLGGGGEQFF.

The J gene is TRBJ2-2, the V gene TRBV6-5; TCRdb picks TRBD2, but there is no DNA to check that call. Germline V gene lookup returns CDR1 MNHEY and CDR2 SVGAGI. The CDR3 has 14 amino acids. The CDR3 sequence is CASSAGVLIGELFF.